This T cell receptor (beta chain) derives from a study of blood T cell repertoires in COVID-19. Overall study context: The United States, Italy and Spain provided the acute and convalescent COVID-19 samples. In each case, the material was cDNA or gDNA derived from T cells, B-cell-depleted T cells, or PBMCs.

Trimming removed 4 bases from V and 8 bases from J; junction bases left unmatched: 5. This CDR3 is built from 14 residues. Germline V gene data show CDR1 as SGDLS and CDR2 as YYNGEE. In the source study's methods: For nucleated cells, counts were estimated from reference gene primer amplification. Sequencing was performed with immunoSEQ multiplex PCR; in TCRdb, only in-frame clones are kept and a portion is missing. V, J and clone size were drawn from that table, and D and trimming were deduced from the DNA. The sample carries fewer than 200,000 clones, roughly 88% recorded once. Input material: peripheral blood. The origin of this receptor is a woman of 80 years or more with acute or convalescent COVID-19. The V gene is TRBV9, the J gene TRBJ1-4; 10 positions agree with TRBD1. The CDR3 region is CASSLPGQGEKLFF. The CDR3 coding sequence is TGTGCCAGCAGCCTCCCGGGACAGGGGGAAAAACTGTTTTTT.